Listed below are T cell receptor beta chains from one sample, sequenced in a study of shared clonotypes between healthy human individuals. Sequenced by immunoSEQ multiplex PCR; TCRdb stores in-frame clones only, minus some. The sample lists 2,100,000 or so clones; approximately 95% were seen once. Source material: naive CD4+ T cells sorted from blood. These receptors were collected from a man aged 18-30 years in good health. CDR3s include the opening cysteine and the closing phenylalanine or tryptophan. The D gene is left open where the match is weak. Size values are once, few and many counts, or a class for expanded clones, and some rows have none.

TRBV20-1,.,TRBJ1-2,.,TGCAGTGCCCATCTTAAGGGGGGTTACACCTTC,CSAHLKGGYTF
TRBV13,.,TRBJ2-3,.,TGTGCCAGCAGCCTAGCCCACACAGATACGCAGTATTTT,CASSLAHTDTQYF
TRBV29-1,TRBD2,TRBJ2-1,.,TGCAGCGTAGACGGGACTACCGGCCTCTACAATGAGCAGTTCTTC,CSVDGTTGLYNEQFF
TRBV10-3,TRBD1,TRBJ1-2,.,TGTGCCATCAGTGACCACGGGACAGGAGATGGCTACACCTTC,CAISDHGTGDGYTF
TRBV19,.,TRBJ2-6,.,TGTGCCAGTAGCCCGGGACGTCCCTCTGGGGCCAACGTCCTGACTTTC,CASSPGRPSGANVLTF
TRBV5-1,.,TRBJ1-1,.,TGCGCCAGCAGCTTGGGGGATTTAGACACTGAAGCTTTCTTT,CASSLGDLDTEAFF
TRBV18,.,TRBJ2-2,.,TGTGCCAGCTCACCGGACACCCGAACCGGGGAGCTGTTTTTT,CASSPDTRTGELFF
TRBV10-2,TRBD1,TRBJ1-5,.,TGCGCCAGCAGTGCCGGGGACAGGGGGTATAGTCAGCCCCAGCATTTT,CASSAGDRGYSQPQHF
TRBV11-2,.,TRBJ1-2,.,TGTGCCAGCAGCTTAGCGTCGGGGGACGGAGGCTACACCTTC,CASSLASGDGGYTF
TRBV5-1,.,TRBJ2-7,once,TGCGCCAGCAGCCCTAGCTTGGCCTACGAGCAGTACTTC,CASSPSLAYEQYF
TRBV5-1,TRBD1,TRBJ2-5,.,TGCGCCAGCAGCGGACAGGGGGGAGAGACCCAGTACTTC,CASSGQGGETQYF
TRBV5-1,.,TRBJ1-2,.,TGCGCCAGCAGCTTGGCCGGGGCAGGGACCCTGCGGGACTATGGCTACACCTTC,CASSLAGAGTLRDYGYTF
TRBV28,TRBD1,TRBJ1-6,.,TGTGCCAGCAGTAGCACGGGACAGGGGGACTCACCCCTCCACTTT,CASSSTGQGDSPLHF
TRBV18,.,TRBJ2-1,.,TGTGCCAGCTCACGTCCCCCCGGTTCCGGGCCCAATGAGCAGTTCTTC,CASSRPPGSGPNEQFF
TRBV25-1,TRBD1,TRBJ2-3,.,TGTGCCAGCACGGACAGGGCCACAGATACGCAGTATTTT,CASTDRATDTQYF
TRBV2,.,TRBJ1-2,.,TGTGCCAGCAGGTCTAATTCTATGGGCTACACCTTC,CASRSNSMGYTF
TRBV7-9,.,TRBJ1-4,.,TGTGCCAGCAGCTTAGTAGGCAGGCCGTCGGGTGGTGAAAAACTGTTTTTT,CASSLVGRPSGGEKLFF
TRBV9,TRBD1,TRBJ2-7,.,TGTGCCAGCAGCGTAGACGGGACAGGGGGCTTCTACGAGCAGTACTTC,CASSVDGTGGFYEQYF
TRBV6-1,.,TRBJ1-2,.,TGTGCCAGCAGACAGGGACCGGGTGGCTACACCTTC,CASRQGPGGYTF
TRBV7-2,TRBD2,TRBJ2-1,.,TGTGCCAGCAGCTTAGCTCGACTAGCGGGAGGGCCGGGGGATGAGCAGTTCTTC,CASSLARLAGGPGDEQFF
TRBV30,TRBD1,TRBJ1-1,.,TGTGCCTGGAGTGTACTAGGGACAGGGGGGTTGGAAGCTTTCTTT,CAWSVLGTGGLEAFF
TRBV6-1,.,TRBJ2-3,.,TGTGCCAGCAGTGATAGAGTTTCCACAGATACGCAGTATTTT,CASSDRVSTDTQYF
TRBV4-3,TRBD1,TRBJ1-2,.,TGCGCCAGCAGCCAAGCAGGGACAGGGTCTGTGAATGGCTACACCTTC,CASSQAGTGSVNGYTF
TRBV7-6,.,TRBJ1-5,.,TGTGCCAGCAGCTTATCCCCAGGGAACAATCAGCCCCAGCATTTT,CASSLSPGNNQPQHF
TRBV28,.,TRBJ1-6,.,TGTGCCAGCAGTGCCGGGACGGACTATAATTCACCCCTCCACTTT,CASSAGTDYNSPLHF
TRBV6-6,.,TRBJ1-5,.,TGTGCCAGCAGTTACTCACCGGATAGCAATCAGCCCCAGCATTTT,CASSYSPDSNQPQHF